These T cell receptor beta chains were read from a single sample in a study of T cells after somatic rescue of genetic block. Produced via immunoSEQ multiplex PCR; TCRdb's table is partial and in-frame only. The table shows 55,000 to 70,000 clones, with 85% to 95% occurring only once. The material sequenced was peripheral blood mononuclear cells (PBMCs). The source of these receptors is a man aged 40-50 years. The CDR3 runs from the conserved cysteine through the conserved F or W. The order of the fields is CDR3 DNA, CDR3 protein, CDR3 length, J gene, V gene, clone size, D gene. A D gene is named only where the DNA matches it firmly. The size entry is marked missing in some rows and otherwise reads once, few, many or a size class.

CDR3nt: TGTGCCAGCAGTGAAGGTTTGGGATCTAATGAAAAACTGTTTTTT; CDR3aa: CASSEGLGSNEKLFF; len: 15; j_gene: TRBJ1-4; v_gene: TRBV2; abundance: -; d_gene: -
CDR3nt: TGTGCCAGCAGCGGACAGGGACGGACCGGGGAGCTGTTTTTT; CDR3aa: CASSGQGRTGELFF; len: 14; j_gene: TRBJ2-2; v_gene: TRBV9; abundance: few; d_gene: TRBD1
CDR3nt: TGCGCCAGCAGCGTCCGGGACAGGGGATTCTACGAGCAGTACTTC; CDR3aa: CASSVRDRGFYEQYF; len: 15; j_gene: TRBJ2-7; v_gene: TRBV5-1; abundance: -; d_gene: TRBD1
CDR3nt: TGTGCCAGCAGCTGGAGACTAGCGGGAGGGGGGGGCACAGATACGCAGTATTTT; CDR3aa: CASSWRLAGGGGTDTQYF; len: 18; j_gene: TRBJ2-3; v_gene: TRBV5-4; abundance: -; d_gene: TRBD2
CDR3nt: TGTGCCAGCACGGAACGGGCCTCCTACGAGCAGTACTTC; CDR3aa: CASTERASYEQYF; len: 13; j_gene: TRBJ2-7; v_gene: TRBV6-6; abundance: -; d_gene: -
CDR3nt: TGTGCCAGCAGTGAAATGCGGGTCTACGAGCAGTACTTC; CDR3aa: CASSEMRVYEQYF; len: 13; j_gene: TRBJ2-7; v_gene: TRBV2; abundance: -; d_gene: -
CDR3nt: TGCGCCAGCAGGGGCTCTATGAACACCGGGGAGCTGTTTTTT; CDR3aa: CASRGSMNTGELFF; len: 14; j_gene: TRBJ2-2; v_gene: TRBV5-1; abundance: -; d_gene: -
CDR3nt: TGTGCCAGCAGCCGTATAGTCCGCCAAGAGACCCAGTACTTC; CDR3aa: CASSRIVRQETQYF; len: 14; j_gene: TRBJ2-5; v_gene: TRBV11-2; abundance: -; d_gene: -
CDR3nt: TGTGCCAGCAGTTTAGGCGGGAGAATAAACACCGGGGAGCTGTTTTTT; CDR3aa: CASSLGGRINTGELFF; len: 16; j_gene: TRBJ2-2; v_gene: TRBV28; abundance: -; d_gene: TRBD2
CDR3nt: TGCAGCGTCTCAAGGGACAGGGGAGCTAACTATGGCTACACCTTC; CDR3aa: CSVSRDRGANYGYTF; len: 15; j_gene: TRBJ1-2; v_gene: TRBV29-1; abundance: -; d_gene: TRBD1
CDR3nt: TGTGCCAGCACTCGGGGCGGAACTGAAGCTTTCTTT; CDR3aa: CASTRGGTEAFF; len: 12; j_gene: TRBJ1-1; v_gene: TRBV6-5; abundance: -; d_gene: -
CDR3nt: TGTGCCAGCAGCCCCAGGGCTAGCGGGGAGACCCAGTACTTC; CDR3aa: CASSPRASGETQYF; len: 14; j_gene: TRBJ2-5; v_gene: TRBV7-9; abundance: -; d_gene: TRBD2
CDR3nt: TGTGCCAGTACGAAGAGGGCGGGATCCCCAGATACGCAGTATTTT; CDR3aa: CASTKRAGSPDTQYF; len: 15; j_gene: TRBJ2-3; v_gene: TRBV19; abundance: -; d_gene: -